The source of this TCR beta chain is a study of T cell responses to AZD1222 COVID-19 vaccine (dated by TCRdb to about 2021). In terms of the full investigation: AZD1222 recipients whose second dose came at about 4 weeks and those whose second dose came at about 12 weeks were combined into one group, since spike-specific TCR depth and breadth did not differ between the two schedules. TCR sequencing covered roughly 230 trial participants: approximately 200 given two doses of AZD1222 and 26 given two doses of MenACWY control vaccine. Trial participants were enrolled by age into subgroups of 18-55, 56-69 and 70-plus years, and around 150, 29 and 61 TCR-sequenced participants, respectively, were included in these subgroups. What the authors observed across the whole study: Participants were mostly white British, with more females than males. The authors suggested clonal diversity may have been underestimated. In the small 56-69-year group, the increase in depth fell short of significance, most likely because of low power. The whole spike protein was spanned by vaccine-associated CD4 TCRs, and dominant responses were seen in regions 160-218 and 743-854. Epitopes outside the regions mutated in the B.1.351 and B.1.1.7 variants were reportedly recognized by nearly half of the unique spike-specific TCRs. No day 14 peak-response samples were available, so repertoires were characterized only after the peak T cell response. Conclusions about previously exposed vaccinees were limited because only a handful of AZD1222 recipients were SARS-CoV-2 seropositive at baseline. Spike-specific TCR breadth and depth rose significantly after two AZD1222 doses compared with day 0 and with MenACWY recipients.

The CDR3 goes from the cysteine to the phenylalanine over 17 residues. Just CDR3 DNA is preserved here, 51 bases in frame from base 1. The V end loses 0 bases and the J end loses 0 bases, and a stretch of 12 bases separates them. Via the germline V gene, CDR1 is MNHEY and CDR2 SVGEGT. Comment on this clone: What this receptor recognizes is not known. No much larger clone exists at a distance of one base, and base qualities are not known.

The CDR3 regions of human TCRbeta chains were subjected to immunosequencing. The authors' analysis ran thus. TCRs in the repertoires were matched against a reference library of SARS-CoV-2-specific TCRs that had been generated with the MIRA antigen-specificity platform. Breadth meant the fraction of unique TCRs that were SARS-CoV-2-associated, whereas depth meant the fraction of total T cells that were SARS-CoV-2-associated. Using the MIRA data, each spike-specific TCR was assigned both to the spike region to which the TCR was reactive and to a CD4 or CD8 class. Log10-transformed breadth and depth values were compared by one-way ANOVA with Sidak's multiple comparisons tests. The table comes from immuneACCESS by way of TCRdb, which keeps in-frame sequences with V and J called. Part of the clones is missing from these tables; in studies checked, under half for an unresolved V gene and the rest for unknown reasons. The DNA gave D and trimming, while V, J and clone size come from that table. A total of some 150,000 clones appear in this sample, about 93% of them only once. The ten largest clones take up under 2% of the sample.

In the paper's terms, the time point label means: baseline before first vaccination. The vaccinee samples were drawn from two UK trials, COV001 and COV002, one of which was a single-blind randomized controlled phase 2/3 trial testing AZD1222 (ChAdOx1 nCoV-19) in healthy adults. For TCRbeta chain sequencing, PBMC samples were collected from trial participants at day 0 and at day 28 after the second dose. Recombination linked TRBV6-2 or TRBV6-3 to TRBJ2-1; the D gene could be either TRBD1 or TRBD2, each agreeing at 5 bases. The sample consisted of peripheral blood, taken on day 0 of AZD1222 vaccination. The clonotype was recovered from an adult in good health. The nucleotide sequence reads TGTGCCAGCAGTTACTCGAATGAGGGGAGCTCCTACAATGAGCAGTTCTTC. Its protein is CASSYSNEGSSYNEQFF.